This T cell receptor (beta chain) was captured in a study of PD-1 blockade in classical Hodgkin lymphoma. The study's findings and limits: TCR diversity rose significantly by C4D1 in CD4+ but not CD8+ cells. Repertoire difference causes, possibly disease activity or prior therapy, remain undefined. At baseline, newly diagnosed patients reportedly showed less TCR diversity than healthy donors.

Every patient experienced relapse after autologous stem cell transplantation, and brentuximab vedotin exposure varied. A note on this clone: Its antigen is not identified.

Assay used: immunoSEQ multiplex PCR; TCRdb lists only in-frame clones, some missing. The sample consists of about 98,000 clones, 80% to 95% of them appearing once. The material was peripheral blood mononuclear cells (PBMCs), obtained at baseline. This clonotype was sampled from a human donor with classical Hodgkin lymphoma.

In DNA, the CDR3 is TGTGCCAGCAGCCGGCGGGGAGTTTATAGCAATCAGCCCCAGCATTTT. The encoded protein is CASSRRGVYSNQPQHF. V and J are TRBV27 and TRBJ1-5, with D uncertain. Germline V lookup: CDR1 MNHEY, CDR2 SMNVEV (reference sequence). V lost 6 bases, J lost 0 bases, and 15 bases lay in between. CDR3 length equals 16 residues.